Included here is one TCR beta chain sequence, with context. TCRdb keeps only in-frame clones here, not all; method: immunoSEQ multiplex PCR. The sample records roughly 68,000 clones, approximately 80% being singletons. This sample stems from a study of blood T cell repertoires in COVID-19. Membership in each cohort depended on participant-reported clinical history. Sequencing was carried out using PBMCs or T cells enriched from blood (not recorded which). The sequence came from a woman aged 40 to 50 with acute COVID-19.

CDR3 DNA sequence: TGTGCCAGCTCACCGGGTGACAGTAAGTACACTGAAGCTTTCTTT. Translating gives CASSPGDSKYTEAFF. The chain links TRBV18 to TRBJ1-1, with D perhaps TRBD1 (5 bases). The germline V gene has CDR1 KGHSH and CDR2 LQKENI. CDR3 size: 15 residues. V lost 3 bases and J 3 bases, leaving 14 bases between the germline ends.